Listed below are T cell receptor beta chains from one sample, sequenced in a study of OX40 agonist ivuxolimab in advanced cancers. Data came from immunoSEQ multiplex PCR; TCRdb stores just in-frame clones and leaves some out. This sample has 50,000 to 65,000 clones, with around 81% found just once. The source material was CD4+ or CD8+ T cells sorted from blood, sampled in a trial of the OX40 agonist ivuxolimab. All receptors derive from an adult with an advanced solid tumor such as melanoma, head and neck, liver or kidney cancer. CDR3s include the opening cysteine and the closing phenylalanine or tryptophan. A D gene is named only where the DNA matches it firmly. Size is omitted from some rows. Given values are once, few, many or a class for expanded clones.

v_gene	abundance	len	j_gene	d_gene	CDR3nt	CDR3aa
TRBV4-3	NA	16	TRBJ1-2	NA	TGCGCCAGCAGCCAAGGACTCCAGGGACCGAACTATGGCTACACCTTC	CASSQGLQGPNYGYTF
TRBV2	NA	13	TRBJ1-2	NA	TGTGCCAGCAGACAGGGCGAGGACTATGGCTACACCTTC	CASRQGEDYGYTF
TRBV29-1	NA	13	TRBJ1-5	NA	TGCAGCGTGAAAGATACACCGAATCAGCCCCAGCATTTT	CSVKDTPNQPQHF
TRBV6-5	NA	14	TRBJ1-2	TRBD1	TGTGCCAGCAGTCGACAGGGGGCTAACTATGGCTACACCTTC	CASSRQGANYGYTF
TRBV2	NA	12	TRBJ1-1	NA	TGTGCCAGCAGTTCCCCCCCCACTGAAGCTTTCTTT	CASSSPPTEAFF
TRBV9	NA	14	TRBJ2-3	NA	TGTGCCAGCAGCGGACAGATCCCCACAGATACGCAGTATTTT	CASSGQIPTDTQYF
TRBV4-2	few	15	TRBJ1-1	TRBD1	TGTGCCAGCAGCCAAGATGACAGGGACAACACTGAAGCTTTCTTT	CASSQDDRDNTEAFF
TRBV6-1	NA	14	TRBJ2-2	NA	TGTGCCAGCAAGATAACAGGGAACACCGGGGAGCTGTTTTTT	CASKITGNTGELFF
TRBV7-2	NA	14	TRBJ2-2	NA	TGTGCCAGCAGGGCAGGGCGGCGGTTCGGGGAGCTGTTTTTT	CASRAGRRFGELFF
TRBV30	NA	14	TRBJ1-2	NA	TGTGCCTGGAGGCCAGGGGCCTTATCCTATGGCTACACCTTC	CAWRPGALSYGYTF
TRBV11-3	NA	13	TRBJ2-5	NA	TGTGCCAGCAGCCCACGAGGGGGAGAGACCCAGTACTTC	CASSPRGGETQYF
TRBV10-3	NA	15	TRBJ2-7	NA	TGTGCCATCAGTGATGAGCGGCTACTGTCCTACGAGCAGTACTTC	CAISDERLLSYEQYF
TRBV29-1	NA	14	TRBJ1-4	NA	TGCAGCGTTCAAGAGACCCCTGGAAGTGAAAAACTGTTTTTT	CSVQETPGSEKLFF
TRBV11-3	NA	12	TRBJ1-1	NA	TGTGCCAGCAGCTCGGGGAACACTGAAGCTTTCTTT	CASSSGNTEAFF
TRBV30	NA	13	TRBJ2-3	NA	TGTGCCTGGAGTGTAGAAGGCCCAGATACGCAGTATTTT	CAWSVEGPDTQYF
TRBV7-2	NA	14	TRBJ1-2	NA	TGTGCCAGCAGCTTAGCGCCGGCGGTTGGTGGCTACACCTTC	CASSLAPAVGGYTF
TRBV2	medium-sized	16	TRBJ1-1	NA	TGTGCCAGCAGTGGAGCGGGGGTAACTAGGAACACTGAAGCTTTCTTT	CASSGAGVTRNTEAFF
TRBV7-2	NA	16	TRBJ2-7	TRBD2	TGTGCCAGCAGCCCAGGAGGCGGGAGGTGGTCCTACGAGCAGTACTTC	CASSPGGGRWSYEQYF
TRBV19	few	16	TRBJ2-3	TRBD2	TGTGCCAGTAGTAGCGGGGGTGGCGCTAGCACAGATACGCAGTATTTT	CASSSGGGASTDTQYF
TRBV5-6	few	15	TRBJ1-5	TRBD1	TGTGCCAGCAGCACCAGGACAGGTGGGAATCAGCCCCAGCATTTT	CASSTRTGGNQPQHF
TRBV4-3	NA	17	TRBJ1-4	NA	TGCGCCAGCAGCCACTACCGGGACCTCAATACCCCTGAAAAACTGTTTTTT	CASSHYRDLNTPEKLFF
TRBV7-2	NA	14	TRBJ2-1	TRBD2	TGTGCCAGCACCTCCCCTAGCGGGAGCAATGAGCAGTTCTTC	CASTSPSGSNEQFF
TRBV6-1	NA	14	TRBJ2-1	TRBD1	TGTGCCAGCAGTGAAATCCCAGGGGGATATGAGCAGTTCTTC	CASSEIPGGYEQFF
TRBV5-6	NA	16	TRBJ1-2	NA	TGTGCCAGCAGCTTGTACTCGGCGTGGACTAACTATGGCTACACCTTC	CASSLYSAWTNYGYTF
TRBV7-2	NA	15	TRBJ1-1	TRBD1	TGTGCCAGCAGCTGGGCGACAGGGGGATTCACTGAAGCTTTCTTT	CASSWATGGFTEAFF
TRBV7-2	once	16	TRBJ2-7	NA	TGTGCCAGCAGCAAACAAGGGGTGACGAGCTCCTACGAGCAGTACTTC	CASSKQGVTSSYEQYF
TRBV7-7	NA	16	TRBJ2-2	NA	TGTGCCAGCAGCTCGGGGCGGCTGATAAACACCGGGGAGCTGTTTTTT	CASSSGRLINTGELFF
TRBV27	few	12	TRBJ1-5	NA	TGTGCCAGCAGTTTTAAGAATCAGCCCCAGCATTTT	CASSFKNQPQHF
TRBV6-6	NA	15	TRBJ1-1	NA	TGTGCCAGCAGTTATTCTTACAGGGCTCGAACTGAAGCTTTCTTT	CASSYSYRARTEAFF
TRBV7-2	few	15	TRBJ2-7	TRBD1	TGTGCCAGCAGCTTTCCCACAGGGGCGTCCTACGAGCAGTACTTC	CASSFPTGASYEQYF
TRBV25-1	NA	12	TRBJ1-2	TRBD1	TGTGCCAGCAATGACAGGGGCTATGGCTACACCTTC	CASNDRGYGYTF
TRBV30	NA	16	TRBJ2-5	TRBD2	TGTGCCTGGTCGTCCGGGACTACCACGGGCGGAGAGACCCAGTACTTC	CAWSSGTTTGGETQYF
TRBV4-3	NA	15	TRBJ2-1	NA	TGCGCCAGCAGCCTGGCTGGAGGATCCTACAATGAGCAGTTCTTC	CASSLAGGSYNEQFF
TRBV6-5	NA	15	TRBJ1-1	TRBD1	TGTGCCAGCAGAATAGGGACAGGGCAGAACACTGAAGCTTTCTTT	CASRIGTGQNTEAFF
TRBV6-6	NA	13	TRBJ2-7	NA	TGTGCCAGCAGTTACGAAAGGGGCTACGAGCAGTACTTC	CASSYERGYEQYF
TRBV11-3	NA	13	TRBJ1-1	NA	TGTGCCAGCAGCGGAACAAGGTTCACTGAAGCTTTCTTT	CASSGTRFTEAFF
TRBV30	few	13	TRBJ1-2	TRBD1	TGTGCCTGGAATTACAGGGGGCGTACCGGCTACACCTTC	CAWNYRGRTGYTF
TRBV11-2	NA	14	TRBJ1-1	NA	TGTGCCAGCAGCCTAACACCGGCGAACACTGAAGCTTTCTTT	CASSLTPANTEAFF